Shown below are 8 T cell receptor beta chains from a single sample sequenced in a study of CD8 T cells in Susac syndrome. Random hexamers served to reverse transcribe about 0.45 to 1 ug RNA. Using its own MiXCR run on the immunoSEQ multiplex PCR reads, TCRdb lists one record per CDR3 protein. The sample shows about 190,000 distinct CDR3 sequences, 95% of them seen only once. The sample taken for sequencing was CD4+ T cells from PBMCs. These receptors came from a human donor in good health.

The chain employs TRBV3-1 and TRBJ2-7, with D perhaps TRBD1 (6 bases). V gave up 4 bases and J gave up 3 bases, with 13 bases separating them. This CDR3 is 14 amino acids long. CDR1 and CDR2 (germline): LGHDT, YNNKEL (reference sequence). Here the CDR3 DNA reads TGTGCCAGCAGCCTCTATTCAGGGGACTACGAGCAGTACTTC. It specifies CASSLYSGDYEQYF.

The rearrangement links TRBV18 to TRBJ2-2; the D is unclear. From germline, CDR1 is KGHSH and CDR2 LQKENI. The CDR3 is 14 residues long. V lost 1 base to trimming and J lost 1 base, with 4 bases between them. This CDR3 is CASSPQLNTGELFF. DNA for the CDR3: TGTGCCAGCTCACCACAACTGAACACCGGGGAGCTGTTTTTT.

In its sample, this clonotype was seen once. CDR3 DNA sequence: TGTGCCAGCAGCCGACGGACAGGGGTTACTGAAGCTTTCTTT. Protein product: CASSRRTGVTEAFF. The rearrangement links TRBV7-9 to TRBJ1-1, with 9 nucleotides matching TRBD1. The V gene's germline CDR1 is SEHNR and CDR2 FQNEAQ (reference sequence). The CDR3 is made up of 14 amino acids. The V segment lost 5 bases and the J segment 5 bases; nucleotides outside the gene matches: 6.

The chain recombines TRBV20-1 with TRBJ1-5; maybe TRBD1 (5 bases). Germline V gene lookup returns CDR1 DFQATT and CDR2 SNEGSKA (reference sequence). The V and J ends lost 3 bases and 2 bases respectively, with 14 bases between them. The CDR3 contains 15 residues. DNA of the CDR3: TGCAGTGCTAGGGACACAGGTTACGGCAATCAGCCCCAGCATTTT. This sequence encodes CSARDTGYGNQPQHF.

The chain links TRBV28 to TRBJ2-7; D is ambiguous. The CDR3 totals 12 residues. The ends were cut back, 6 bases at V and 3 bases at J, with 9 bases in the middle. The V gene's germline CDR1 is MDHEN and CDR2 SYDVKM. The CDR3 sequence: CASSQQSYEQYV. The CDR3 DNA sequence: TGTGCCAGCAGCCAACAGAGCTACGAGCAGTACGTC.

This sequence joins TRBV5-1 and TRBJ2-1; 7 bases fit TRBD1. Germline CDR1 SGHRS, CDR2 YFSETQ. The junction had 7 bases not matched to a gene; V was cut back by 4 bases and J by 6 bases. CDR3 length: 14 residues. The chain's CDR3 is CASSTTGPPNEQFF. The CDR3 nucleotides read TGCGCCAGCAGCACGACAGGGCCCCCCAATGAGCAGTTCTTC.

The V call is TRBV20-1, the J call TRBJ2-1, with a possible D match to TRBD2 (5 bases). The germline CDR1 and CDR2 sequences are DFQATT and SNEGSKA (reference sequence). V was cut by 5 bases and J by 8 bases, with 19 bases left in between. CDR3 length: 14 residues. This CDR3 reads CSAGPPLAGDEQFF. The CDR3 DNA follows: TGCAGTGCTGGTCCCCCGCTAGCTGGAGATGAGCAGTTCTTC.

The chain employs TRBV29-1 and TRBJ1-1, with 8 bases fitting TRBD1. The V gene's germline CDR1 is SQVTM and CDR2 ANQGSEA. With 6 bases clipped from V and 5 bases from J, the junction kept 11 bases outside the gene matches. CDR3 length: 14 residues. This CDR3 is CSVYRGAEGTEAFF. CDR3 in DNA: TGCAGCGTCTACAGGGGGGCTGAAGGTACTGAAGCTTTCTTT.